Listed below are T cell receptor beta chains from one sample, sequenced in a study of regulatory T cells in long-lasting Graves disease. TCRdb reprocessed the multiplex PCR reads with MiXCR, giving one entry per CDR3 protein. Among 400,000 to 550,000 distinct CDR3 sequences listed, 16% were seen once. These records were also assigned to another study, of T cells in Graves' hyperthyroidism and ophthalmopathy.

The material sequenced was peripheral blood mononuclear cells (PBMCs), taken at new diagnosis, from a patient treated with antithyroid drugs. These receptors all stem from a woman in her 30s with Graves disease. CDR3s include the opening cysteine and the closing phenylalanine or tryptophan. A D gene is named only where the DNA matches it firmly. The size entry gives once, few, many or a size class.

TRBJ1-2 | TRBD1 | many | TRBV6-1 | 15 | CASSGTGQEHYGYTF | TGTGCCAGCAGTGGAACCGGACAGGAACACTATGGCTACACCTTC
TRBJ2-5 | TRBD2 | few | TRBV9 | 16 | CASSVESAGGSETQYF | TGTGCCAGCAGCGTAGAGTCAGCGGGAGGGTCAGAGACCCAGTACTTC
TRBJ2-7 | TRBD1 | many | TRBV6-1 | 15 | CASSPRTGGTYEQYF | TGTGCCAGCAGTCCGCGGACAGGGGGCACCTACGAGCAGTACTTC
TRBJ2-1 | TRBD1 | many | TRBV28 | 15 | CASSPAGTGGHEQFF | TGTGCCAGCAGTCCCGCCGGGACAGGGGGCCATGAGCAGTTCTTC
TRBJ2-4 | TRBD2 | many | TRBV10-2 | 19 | CASSVGTRLAGVGQNIQYF | TGCGCCAGCAGTGTTGGGACCAGACTAGCGGGAGTAGGGCAAAACATTCAGTACTTC
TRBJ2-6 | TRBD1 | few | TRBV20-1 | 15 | CSATLDRAGANVLTF | TGCAGTGCAACACTGGACAGGGCCGGGGCCAACGTCCTGACTTTC
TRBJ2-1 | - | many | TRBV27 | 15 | CASSFRGLANNEQFF | TGTGCCAGCAGTTTCCGGGGCCTCGCCAACAATGAGCAGTTCTTC
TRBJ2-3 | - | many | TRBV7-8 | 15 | CASSLGGVRTDTQYF | TGTGCCAGCAGCTTAGGGGGCGTTCGCACAGATACGCAGTATTTT
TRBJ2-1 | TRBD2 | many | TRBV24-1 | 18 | CATSDPGSGSTSYNEQFF | TGTGCCACCAGTGACCCGGGGAGCGGGAGTACGTCCTACAATGAGCAGTTCTTC
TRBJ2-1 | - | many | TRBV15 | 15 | CATSRDPGVNNEQFF | TGTGCCACCAGCAGAGATCCGGGAGTGAACAATGAGCAGTTCTTC
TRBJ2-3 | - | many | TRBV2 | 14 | CASSPTANRDTQYF | TGTGCCAGCAGTCCGACGGCTAATAGAGATACGCAGTATTTT